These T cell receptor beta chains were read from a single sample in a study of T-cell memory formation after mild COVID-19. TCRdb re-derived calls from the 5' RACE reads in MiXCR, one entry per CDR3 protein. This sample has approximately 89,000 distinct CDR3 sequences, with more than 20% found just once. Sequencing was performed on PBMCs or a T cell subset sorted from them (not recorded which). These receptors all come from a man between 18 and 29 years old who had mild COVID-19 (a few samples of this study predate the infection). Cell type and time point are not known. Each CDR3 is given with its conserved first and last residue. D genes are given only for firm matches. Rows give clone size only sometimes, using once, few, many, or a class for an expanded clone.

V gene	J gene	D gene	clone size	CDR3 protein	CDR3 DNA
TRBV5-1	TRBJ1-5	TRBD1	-	CASSAGTGFNQPQHF	TGCGCCAGCAGCGCCGGGACAGGGTTCAATCAGCCCCAGCATTTT
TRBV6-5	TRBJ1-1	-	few	CASSPSVGAEAFF	TGTGCCAGCAGCCCCTCCGTTGGGGCTGAAGCTTTCTTT
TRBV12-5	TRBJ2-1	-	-	CASGLSSPPGYNEQFF	TGTGCTAGTGGTTTATCGTCCCCGCCGGGATACAATGAGCAGTTCTTC
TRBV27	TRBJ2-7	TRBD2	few	CASSLSGTSFYEQYF	TGTGCCAGCAGTTTATCCGGGACTAGCTTTTACGAGCAGTACTTC
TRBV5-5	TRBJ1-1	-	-	CASSLEPTALNTEAFF	TGTGCCAGCAGCTTGGAACCGACGGCCCTGAACACTGAAGCTTTCTTT
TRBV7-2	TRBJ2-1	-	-	CASSFRGSYNEQFF	TGTGCCAGCAGCTTCAGGGGTTCCTACAATGAGCAGTTCTTC
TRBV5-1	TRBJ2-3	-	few	CASSLAGEWEADTQYF	TGCGCCAGCAGCTTGGCTGGGGAATGGGAAGCAGATACGCAGTATTTT
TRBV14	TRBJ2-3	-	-	CASSQRFRVTDTQYF	TGTGCCAGCAGCCAGCGATTCAGGGTCACAGATACGCAGTATTTT
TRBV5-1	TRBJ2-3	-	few	CASSLASDTQYF	TGCGCCAGCAGCTTGGCCAGTGATACGCAGTATTTT
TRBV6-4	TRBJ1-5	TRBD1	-	CASSHRDRRNQPQHF	TGTGCCAGCAGCCACCGGGACAGGCGCAATCAGCCCCAGCATTTT
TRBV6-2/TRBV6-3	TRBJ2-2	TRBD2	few	CASSYTPAGFPNTGELFF	TGTGCCAGCAGTTACACCCCAGCGGGGTTCCCGAACACCGGGGAGCTGTTTTTT
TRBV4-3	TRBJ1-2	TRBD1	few	CASSQDWGQADNYGYTF	TGCGCCAGCAGCCAAGATTGGGGACAGGCGGACAACTATGGCTACACCTTC
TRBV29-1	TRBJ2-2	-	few	CSVEANTGELFF	TGCAGCGTGGAGGCGAACACCGGGGAGCTGTTTTTT
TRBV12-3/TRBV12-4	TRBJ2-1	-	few	CASSRELDNEQFF	TGTGCCAGCAGCCGAGAGCTGGACAATGAGCAGTTCTTC
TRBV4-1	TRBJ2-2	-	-	CASSQVGTRDIRGTGELIF	TGCGCCAGCAGCCAAGTAGGAACGCGGGATATCCGTGGTACCGGGGAGCTGATTTTT
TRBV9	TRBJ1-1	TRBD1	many	CASSVGSGTANTEAFF	TGTGCCAGCAGCGTGGGATCCGGGACAGCGAACACTGAAGCTTTCTTT
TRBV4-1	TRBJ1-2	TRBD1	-	CASSQAETGGVDYGYTF	TGCGCCAGCAGCCAAGCCGAAACAGGGGGCGTTGACTATGGCTACACCTTC
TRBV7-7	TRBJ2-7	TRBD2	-	CASSPASGSYEQYF	TGTGCCAGCAGCCCCGCTAGCGGATCCTACGAGCAGTACTTC
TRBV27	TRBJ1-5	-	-	CASSLSVTQPQHF	TGTGCCAGCAGTTTATCAGTAACTCAGCCCCAGCATTTT
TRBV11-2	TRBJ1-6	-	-	CASSLDLDGNSPLHF	TGTGCCAGCAGCTTAGATCTGGACGGGAATTCACCCCTCCACTTT
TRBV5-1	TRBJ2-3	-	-	CASSLRGLTDTQYF	TGCGCCAGCAGCTTGCGGGGGCTCACAGATACGCAGTATTTT
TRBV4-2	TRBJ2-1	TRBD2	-	CASSQDLGGGALYNEQFF	TGTGCCAGCAGCCAAGATCTGGGCGGGGGGGCCCTTTATAATGAGCAGTTCTTC
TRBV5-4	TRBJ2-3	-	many	CASSFGPGMNTQYF	TGTGCCAGCAGCTTCGGCCCAGGCATGAATACGCAGTATTTT
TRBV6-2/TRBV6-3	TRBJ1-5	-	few	CASSYSGAGANQPQHF	TGTGCCAGCAGTTACTCAGGGGCTGGGGCCAATCAGCCCCAGCATTTT
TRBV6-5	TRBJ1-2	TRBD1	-	CASSYGRGNYGYTF	TGTGCCAGCAGTTACGGCAGGGGGAACTATGGCTACACCTTC
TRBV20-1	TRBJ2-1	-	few	CSARHVNEQFF	TGCAGTGCTAGGCACGTGAATGAGCAGTTCTTC
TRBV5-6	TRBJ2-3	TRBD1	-	CASSSLGQDGGDTQYF	TGTGCCAGCAGCTCCCTGGGACAGGATGGAGGAGATACGCAGTATTTT
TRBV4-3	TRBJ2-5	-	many	CASSRHKTVRGPQETQYF	TGCGCCAGCAGCCGCCACAAGACGGTGCGGGGGCCCCAAGAGACCCAGTACTTC
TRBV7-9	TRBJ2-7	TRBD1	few	CASSLGDRNYEQYF	TGTGCCAGCAGCTTAGGGGACAGAAATTACGAGCAGTACTTC
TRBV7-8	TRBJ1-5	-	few	CASSLVPGANQPQHF	TGTGCCAGCAGCTTAGTACCCGGGGCTAATCAGCCCCAGCATTTT
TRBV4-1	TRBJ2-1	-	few	CASSQEPPDDTYNEQFF	TGCGCCAGCAGCCAAGAACCCCCGGATGACACCTACAATGAGCAGTTCTTC
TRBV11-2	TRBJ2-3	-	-	CASSFSTRALTDTQYF	TGTGCCAGCAGCTTTTCGACGAGGGCACTCACAGATACGCAGTATTTT
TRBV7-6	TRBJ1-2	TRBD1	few	CASSLGQGYGYTF	TGTGCCAGCAGCTTGGGACAGGGCTATGGCTACACCTTC
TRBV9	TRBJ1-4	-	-	CASSVADGNTRLFF	TGTGCCAGCAGCGTAGCTGATGGCAATACCCGCCTGTTTTTT
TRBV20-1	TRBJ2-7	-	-	CSARGPASYEQYF	TGCAGTGCTAGAGGTCCAGCCTCCTACGAGCAGTACTTC
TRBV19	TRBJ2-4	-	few	CASGRKPGENIQYF	TGTGCCAGTGGGAGAAAGCCGGGAGAAAACATTCAGTACTTC
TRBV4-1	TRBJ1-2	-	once	CASSQLPGRGGYTF	TGCGCCAGCAGCCAGCTTCCGGGGCGAGGGGGCTACACCTTC
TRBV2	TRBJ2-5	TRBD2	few	CASSSGTSTQYF	TGTGCCAGCAGCTCCGGGACTAGCACCCAGTACTTC
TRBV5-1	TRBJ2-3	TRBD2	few	CASSSGLAGFTDTQYF	TGCGCCAGCAGCTCCGGACTAGCGGGATTCACAGATACGCAGTATTTT
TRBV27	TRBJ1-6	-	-	CASSFGSPRAGYNSPLHF	TGTGCCAGCAGTTTTGGAAGCCCGAGGGCTGGTTATAATTCACCCCTCCACTTT
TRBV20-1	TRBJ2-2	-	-	CSARDWAGPLTGELFF	TGCAGTGCTAGAGATTGGGCGGGGCCGCTCACCGGGGAGCTGTTTTTT
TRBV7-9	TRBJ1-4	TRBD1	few	CASSTKSGTGDEKLFF	TGTGCCAGCAGCACCAAATCCGGGACAGGGGATGAAAAACTGTTTTTT
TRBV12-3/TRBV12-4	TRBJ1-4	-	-	CASSSFVREKLFF	TGTGCCAGCAGTTCATTCGTGAGGGAAAAACTGTTTTTT
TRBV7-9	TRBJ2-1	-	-	CASSPMRGGSYNEQFF	TGTGCCAGCAGCCCAATGCGTGGGGGCTCCTACAATGAGCAGTTCTTC
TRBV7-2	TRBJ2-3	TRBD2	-	CASSALPGGTDTQYF	TGTGCCAGCAGCGCCCTTCCCGGGGGGACAGATACGCAGTATTTT
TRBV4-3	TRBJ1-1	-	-	CASSQDKRGRNTEAFF	TGCGCCAGCAGCCAAGATAAGCGGGGGCGGAACACTGAAGCTTTCTTT
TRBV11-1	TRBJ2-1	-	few	CASSPGLFLSYNEQFF	TGTGCCAGCAGCCCCGGACTGTTCCTCTCCTACAATGAGCAGTTCTTC
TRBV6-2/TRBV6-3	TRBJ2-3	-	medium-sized	CASSLTSTDTQYF	TGTGCCAGCAGTTTGACTAGCACAGATACGCAGTATTTT